Below are 30 T cell receptor beta chains sequenced from a single sample in a study of identical twins. Each CDR3 protein gets one entry after TCRdb re-called the 5' RACE reads with MiXCR. Of around 490,000 distinct CDR3 sequences listed, around 22% are singletons. The same specimen was also included in a second study, on yellow fever vaccine responses in identical twins.

The specimen sequenced was CD4+ T cells sorted from blood. The source of these receptors is a woman aged 18 to 35 in good health.

This clonotype appeared many times. CDR3 DNA sequence: TGTGCCAGCAGTTCTCCTCGGACTGGGTACAATGAGCAGTTCTTC. Translation: CASSSPRTGYNEQFF. The chain carries TRBV12-3 or TRBV12-4 and TRBJ2-1; D perhaps matches TRBD2 (5 bases). V gave up 4 bases and J gave up 4 bases, with 14 bases separating them. This CDR3 comprises 15 residues.

The sample holds a few counts of this clonotype. The genes are TRBV12-3 or TRBV12-4 and TRBJ1-1; D is perhaps TRBD1 (5 bases). Trimming stripped 3 bases from V and 4 bases from J, with 12 bases between. The CDR3 spans 14 residues. CDR3 nucleotides: TGTGCCAGCAGTTTCGTCCGGGGGGGCACTGAAGCTTTCTTT. Translated: CASSFVRGGTEAFF.

The table lists this clonotype with a few counts. The CDR3 reads CASSWGTGDFSYNSPLHF. CDR3 coding DNA: TGTGCCAGCAGCTGGGGGACAGGGGACTTCTCCTATAATTCACCCCTCCACTTT. The rearrangement joins TRBV11-2 to TRBJ1-6; 10 bases align to TRBD1. Germline-derived CDR1 and CDR2 are SGHAT and FQNNGV. This CDR3 comprises 18 residues. With 4 bases clipped from V and 0 bases from J, the junction kept 6 bases outside the gene matches.

The V call is TRBV20-1, the J call TRBJ2-3, with a tentative D call TRBD1 (6 bases). CDR1 DFQATT and CDR2 SNEGSKA come from the germline V gene (reference sequence). Trimming shortened V by 5 bases and J by 2 bases, and 17 bases separated the two germline ends. The CDR3 runs to 15 residues. CDR3: CSAEDRFFNTDTQYF. The CDR3 nucleotides are TGCAGTGCTGAAGACAGGTTCTTCAACACAGATACGCAGTATTTT.

This chain links TRBV3-1 with TRBJ2-3; 7 nucleotides match TRBD2. CDR3 size: 17 residues. With 1 base clipped from V and 0 bases from J, the junction kept 7 bases outside the gene matches. Germline CDR1 LGHDT, CDR2 YNNKEL (reference sequence). CDR3 region: CASSQAWDGGSTDTQYF. The DNA for the CDR3 is TGTGCCAGCAGCCAAGCTTGGGACGGGGGGAGCACAGATACGCAGTATTTT.

This clonotype has just a few counts. The chain combines TRBV11-2 with TRBJ1-1; 7 nucleotides align to TRBD1. After removal of 3 bases from V and 4 bases from J, the junction contained 17 bases not matched to a gene. This CDR3 has 18 amino acids. CDR1 and CDR2 from the germline V gene are SGHAT and FQNNGV. The CDR3: CASSLGYRGKVVGTEAFF. In nucleotides, the CDR3 is TGTGCCAGCAGCTTGGGTTACAGGGGAAAGGTAGTGGGCACTGAAGCTTTCTTT.

The chain recombines TRBV5-1 with TRBJ1-2; D gene unclear. V lost 4 bases to trimming and J lost 0 bases, with 7 bases between them. The germline V gene encodes CDR1 SGHRS and CDR2 YFSETQ. The CDR3 consists of 13 residues. The CDR3 coding sequence is TGCGCCAGCAGCCAGACGGCTAACTATGGCTACACCTTC. Its translation: CASSQTANYGYTF.

The rearrangement links TRBV3-1 to TRBJ1-6, with no clear D. V lost 0 bases, J lost 7 bases, and 7 bases lay in between. CDR1 LGHDT and CDR2 YNNKEL come from the germline V gene (reference sequence). The CDR3 runs 14 residues. DNA of the CDR3: TGTGCCAGCAGCCAAGATTTCAAGAATTCACCCCTCCACTTT. It specifies CASSQDFKNSPLHF.

A few counts support this clonotype. The chain links TRBV12-3 or TRBV12-4 to TRBJ2-2, with D possibly TRBD2 on 5 matching bases. This CDR3 comprises 15 residues. V lost 3 bases and J lost 1, with 9 bases in between. In nucleotides, the CDR3 is TGTGCCAGCAGTTTCGGACTGAAGAACACCGGGGAGCTGTTTTTT. It translates to CASSFGLKNTGELFF.

This clonotype has more than one count but fewer than ten. The J gene is TRBJ2-3, the V gene TRBV5-1; D not certain. There are 10 residues in the CDR3. V dropped 2 bases and J dropped 6 bases, with 1 base sitting between them. CDR1 and CDR2 (germline): SGHRS, YFSETQ. The chain's CDR3 is CASSFDTQYF. CDR3 DNA: TGCGCCAGCAGCTTCGATACGCAGTATTTT.

This clonotype was seen at least ten times. This sequence joins TRBV5-1 and TRBJ2-1, with TRBD1 matching 9 bases. Germline lookup yields CDR1 SGHRS and CDR2 YFSETQ. The CDR3 totals 16 residues. The V segment lost 0 bases and the J segment 4 bases; nucleotides outside the gene matches: 5. The DNA for the CDR3 is TGCGCCAGCAGCTTGGAGGGACAGGGTACTTACAATGAGCAGTTCTTC. Its translation: CASSLEGQGTYNEQFF. Looking up the rest from reference TRBV5-1 and TRBJ2-1 gives the full variable domain: KAGVTQTPRYLIKTRGQQVTLSCSPISGHRSVSWYQQTPGQGLQFLFEYFSETQRNKGNFPGRFSGRQFSNSRSEMNVSTLELGDSALYLCASSLEGQGTYNEQFFGPGTRLTVL.

This clonotype has a handful of counts. V is TRBV10-3 and J is TRBJ2-3, with D possibly matching TRBD1 (5 bases). Per germline, CDR1 ENHRY and CDR2 SYGVKD. This CDR3 contains 16 residues. Deletions cut 6 bases from V and 4 bases from J, with 20 bases between. The CDR3 sequence is CAISSAGRQSADTQYF. The CDR3 DNA reads TGTGCCATCAGCAGTGCCGGAAGACAGTCAGCAGATACGCAGTATTTT.

This clonotype was observed many times. This chain uses TRBV5-1 with TRBJ2-5; TRBD2 agrees at 10 bases. Per the germline V gene, CDR1 is SGHRS and CDR2 is YFSETQ. CDR3 length: 16 amino acids. J lost 2 bases, V lost 5 bases, and 9 bases had no gene match. CDR3: CASRPGASGGQETQYF. The CDR3 DNA reads TGCGCCAGCAGACCGGGGGCTAGCGGGGGACAAGAGACCCAGTACTTC.

J is TRBJ2-2 and V is TRBV7-8; the D is unclear. CDR3 length: 17 amino acids. V lost 4 bases, J lost 0 bases, and 15 bases lay in between. Germline V lookup: CDR1 SGHVS, CDR2 FQNEAQ. CDR3 DNA: TGTGCCAGCAGCTCTGCGTTGTGGTTGGCGAACACCGGGGAGCTGTTTTTT. Protein product: CASSSALWLANTGELFF.

The genes are TRBV5-5 and TRBJ2-7; D gene unclear. Looked up from germline, CDR1 is SGHKS and CDR2 is YYEKEE (reference sequence). The length of the CDR3 is 15 residues. V was clipped by 2 bases and J by 2 bases, with 14 bases between them. The CDR3 loop is CASSLGPDSPYEQYF. The CDR3 DNA reads TGTGCCAGCAGCTTAGGCCCGGATTCCCCCTACGAGCAGTACTTC.

CDR3: CASSIGGATYEQYF. As DNA, the CDR3 is TGTGCCAGTAGTATAGGCGGGGCCACCTACGAGCAGTACTTC. The rearrangement joins TRBV19 to TRBJ2-7; tentative D call: TRBD2 (6 bases). The CDR3 has 14 amino acids. The V gene's germline CDR1 is LNHDA and CDR2 SQIVND (reference sequence). Trimming removed 1 base from V and 2 bases from J, with 9 bases in between.

This clonotype has just a few counts. This sequence joins TRBV6-1 and TRBJ1-1; D gene ambiguous. Germline-derived CDR1 and CDR2 are MNHNS and SASEGT. This CDR3 has 15 residues. Trimming pared 6 bases from V and 5 bases from J, leaving 19 bases between. The CDR3 DNA sequence: TGTGCCAGCAGACGCGGACGGGCGGGTATGACTGAAGCTTTCTTT. Translation gives CASRRGRAGMTEAFF.

The DNA for the CDR3 is TGTGCCAGCAGCTCCTCGCTCCCGGGACTAGCCAACAGTGAGCAGTTCTTC. As protein: CASSSSLPGLANSEQFF. This sequence joins TRBV7-9 and TRBJ2-1, with 9 bases that match TRBD2. The CDR3 consists of 17 residues. From germline, CDR1 is SEHNR and CDR2 FQNEAQ (reference sequence). V shed 4 bases and J 9 bases; nucleotides not matched to a gene: 16. Supplemented by reference TRBV7-9 and TRBJ2-1, the full variable domain reads DTGVSQNPRHKITKRGQNVTFRCDPISEHNRLYWYRQTLGQGPEFLTYFQNEAQLEKSRLLSDRFSAERPKGSFSTLEIQRTEQGDSAMYLCASSSSLPGLANSEQFFGPGTRLTVL.

This clonotype was recorded at least ten times. This rearrangement joins TRBV3-1 to TRBJ1-2; D not certain. Trimming took 0 bases from V and 7 from J, leaving 9 bases between them. The germline V gene has CDR1 LGHDT and CDR2 YNNKEL (reference sequence). There are 13 residues in the CDR3. CDR3 in amino acids: CASSQDTRFGYTF. In DNA, the CDR3 is TGTGCCAGCAGCCAAGATACGCGGTTTGGCTACACCTTC.

This clonotype has just a few counts. The chain has TRBV20-1 and TRBJ2-4; possible D gene TRBD1, 6 bases. V was cut by 1 base and J by 2 bases, with 18 bases left in between. The CDR3 runs to 17 residues. Per germline, CDR1 DFQATT and CDR2 SNEGSKA (reference sequence). Written as DNA, the CDR3 is TGCAGTGCTAGAGCAAGAGGGGGTGGGGTAACCAAAAACATTCAGTACTTC. It specifies CSARARGGGVTKNIQYF.

This chain links TRBV28 with TRBJ2-7, with 9 bases lining up with TRBD2. CDR3 length: 17 amino acids. V shed 6 bases, J shed 2 bases, and the junction held 14 bases outside the gene matches. Germline-derived CDR1 and CDR2 are MDHEN and SYDVKM. CDR3 amino acids: CASRSTVAGAYAYEQYF. CDR3 nucleotides: TGTGCCAGCAGGTCAACCGTAGCGGGAGCCTATGCCTACGAGCAGTACTTC.

Many counts were recorded for this clonotype. V and J are TRBV2 and TRBJ2-7; D perhaps matches TRBD2 (7 bases). Trimming took off 2 bases at V and 4 bases at J, with 9 bases between the two ends. CDR3 length: 13 residues. CDR1 and CDR2 (germline): SNHLY, FYNNEI. The CDR3 spells CASSESGTYEQYF. The CDR3 DNA is TGTGCCAGCAGTGAAAGCGGGACATACGAGCAGTACTTC.

This chain links TRBV6-5 with TRBJ2-1; no clear D gene. V was clipped by 4 bases and J by 4 bases, with 8 bases between them. The V gene's germline CDR1 is MNHEY and CDR2 SVGAGI. The CDR3 length is 13 residues. DNA for the CDR3: TGTGCCAGCAGTTCCTTAGAGTACAATGAGCAGTTCTTC. Protein product: CASSSLEYNEQFF.

This clonotype showed up just a few times. The V and J genes are TRBV24-1 and TRBJ2-5; a possible D gene is TRBD1 (5 bases). V lost 2 bases and J lost 4, with 16 bases in between. Per germline, CDR1 KGHDR and CDR2 SFDVKD. CDR3 size: 16 residues. The CDR3 DNA is TGTGCCACCAGTGATTCTGGTGTAGGGGCGGTAGAGACCCAGTACTTC. Protein sequence: CATSDSGVGAVETQYF.

This clonotype was counted a few times. This rearrangement joins TRBV5-1 to TRBJ1-1; TRBD1 is a possible D gene (6 bases). The CDR3 has 15 amino acids. The V gene lost 4 bases and the J gene lost 0 bases, with 13 bases spanning the gap. Germline CDR1 is SGHRS and CDR2 is YFSETQ. This CDR3 reads CASSPGTRLNTEAFF. CDR3 coding DNA: TGCGCCAGCAGCCCTGGGACACGCTTGAACACTGAAGCTTTCTTT.

CDR3 sequence: CASSFGLASNEQFF. The CDR3 DNA sequence: TGTGCCAGCAGCTTCGGACTAGCTAGCAATGAGCAGTTCTTC. This chain connects TRBV4-2 to TRBJ2-1; 8 bases are a match to TRBD2. After removal of 5 bases from V and 6 bases from J, the junction contained 6 bases not matched to a gene. The CDR3 is 14 amino acids. Germline V gives CDR1 LGHNA, CDR2 YNFKEQ.

The chain joins TRBV19 to TRBJ2-7, with 9 bases matching TRBD1. The CDR3 runs 14 residues. V lost 5 bases, J lost 4 bases, and 6 bases stayed unmatched. The V gene's germline CDR1 is LNHDA and CDR2 SQIVND (reference sequence). The CDR3, as DNA: TGTGCCAGTAGTGACGGGACAGGGTATTACGAGCAGTACTTC. Its translation is CASSDGTGYYEQYF. Supplemented by reference TRBV19 and TRBJ2-7, the full variable domain reads DGGITQSPKYLFRKEGQNVTLSCEQNLNHDAMYWYRQDPGQGLRLIYYSQIVNDFQKGDIAEGYSVSREKKESFPLTVTSAQKNPTAFYLCASSDGTGYYEQYFGPGTRLTVT.

The genes are TRBV5-1 and TRBJ2-5; D is ambiguous. Trimming stripped 7 bases from V and 1 base from J, with 26 bases between. CDR1 is SGHRS and CDR2 is YFSETQ in the germline V gene. This CDR3 has 18 residues. Here the CDR3 DNA reads TGCGCCAGCTCGAGACGCGAATGGAGCCAGGAAGGCCAAGAGACCCAGTACTTC. Translating it yields CASSRREWSQEGQETQYF. Full variable domain (outside the CDR3, taken from reference TRBV5-1 and TRBJ2-5): KAGVTQTPRYLIKTRGQQVTLSCSPISGHRSVSWYQQTPGQGLQFLFEYFSETQRNKGNFPGRFSGRQFSNSRSEMNVSTLELGDSALYLCASSRREWSQEGQETQYFGPGTRLLVL.

This clonotype was counted only a few times. This sequence joins TRBV20-1 and TRBJ2-1; D gene ambiguous. This CDR3 has 15 residues. Trimming cost V 1 base and J 3 bases, with 13 bases left between them. Germline CDR1 reads DFQATT; CDR2 reads SNEGSKA (reference sequence). Here the CDR3 reads CSARVGAVVYNEQFF. DNA for the CDR3: TGCAGTGCTAGAGTCGGCGCCGTGGTCTACAATGAGCAGTTCTTC.

This clonotype was counted between two and nine times. J is TRBJ2-1 and V is TRBV3-1; D remains unclear. Germline V CDR1 and CDR2: LGHDT, YNNKEL (reference sequence). The CDR3 spans 13 residues. V gave up 1 base and J gave up 8 bases, with 9 bases separating them. In DNA form, the CDR3 reads TGTGCCAGCAGCCAAGGGTCAGGCCATGAGCAGTTCTTC. It is translated as CASSQGSGHEQFF.